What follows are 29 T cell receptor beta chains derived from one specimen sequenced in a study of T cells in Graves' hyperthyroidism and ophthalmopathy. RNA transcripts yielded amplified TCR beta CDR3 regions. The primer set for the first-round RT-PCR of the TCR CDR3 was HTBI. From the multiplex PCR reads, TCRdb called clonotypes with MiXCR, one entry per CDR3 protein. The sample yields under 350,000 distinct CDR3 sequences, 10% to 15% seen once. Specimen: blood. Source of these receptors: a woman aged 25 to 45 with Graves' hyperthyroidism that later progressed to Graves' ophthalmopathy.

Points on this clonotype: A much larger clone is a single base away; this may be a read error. CDR3 sequence reads: CASSQARQGGLKNTEAFF. In DNA form, the CDR3 reads TGCGCCAGCAGCCAAGCTCGGCAGGGAGGGTTGAAGAACACTGAAGCTTTCTTT. The gene calls are TRBV4-1 and TRBJ1-1, with TRBD1 as a possible D gene (5 bases). Trimming removed 1 base at V and 1 base at J, with 19 bases between. This CDR3 is 18 amino acids long. Germline values: CDR1 MGHRA, CDR2 YSYEKL.

CDR3 in DNA: TGTGCCAGTAGTCCCCAACAGGGGGCGGGGGGCTACACCTTC. It is translated as CASSPQQGAGGYTF. This chain links TRBV19 with TRBJ1-2; TRBD1 agrees at 9 bases. Germline CDR1 LNHDA, CDR2 SQIVND (reference sequence). This CDR3 spans 14 amino acids. The ends lost 5 bases at V and 8 bases at J; junction bases unmatched: 9.

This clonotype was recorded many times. The CDR3 loop reads CASRLAGLSYNEQFF. The CDR3 coding sequence is TGTGCCAGCAGACTAGCGGGACTTTCCTACAATGAGCAGTTCTTC. The rearrangement joins TRBV27 to TRBJ2-1, with 10 bases aligning to TRBD2. Unmatched junction bases numbered 3, after V lost 6 bases and J lost 1 base. The CDR3 contains 15 residues. Germline V gene data show CDR1 as MNHEY and CDR2 as SMNVEV (reference sequence).

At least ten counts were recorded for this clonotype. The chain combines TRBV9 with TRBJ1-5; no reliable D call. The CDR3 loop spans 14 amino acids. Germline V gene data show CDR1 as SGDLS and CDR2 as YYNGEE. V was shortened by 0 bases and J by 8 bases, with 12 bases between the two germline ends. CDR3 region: CASSVDGGQEPQHF. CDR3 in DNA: TGTGCCAGCAGCGTAGATGGAGGGCAGGAGCCCCAGCATTTT.

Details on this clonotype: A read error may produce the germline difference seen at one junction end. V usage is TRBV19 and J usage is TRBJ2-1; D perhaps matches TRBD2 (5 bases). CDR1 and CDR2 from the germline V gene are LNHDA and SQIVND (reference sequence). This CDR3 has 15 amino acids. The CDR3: CASGIGPGWANEQFF. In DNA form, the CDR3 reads TGTGCCAGTGGTATAGGACCGGGGTGGGCTAATGAGCAGTTCTTC.

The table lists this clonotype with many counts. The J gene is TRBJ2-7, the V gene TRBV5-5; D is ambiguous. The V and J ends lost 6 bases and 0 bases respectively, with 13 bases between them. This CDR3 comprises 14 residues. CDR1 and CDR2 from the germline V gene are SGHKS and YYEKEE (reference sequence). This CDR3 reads CASTTSAGSYEQYF. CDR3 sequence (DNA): TGTGCCAGCACCACCTCCGCAGGCTCCTACGAGCAGTACTTC.

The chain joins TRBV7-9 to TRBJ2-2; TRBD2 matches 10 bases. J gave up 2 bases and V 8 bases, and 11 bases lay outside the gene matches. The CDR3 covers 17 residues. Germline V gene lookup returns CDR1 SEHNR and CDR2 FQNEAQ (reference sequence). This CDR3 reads CASRVGLAGANTGELFF. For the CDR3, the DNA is TGTGCCAGCCGGGTTGGGCTAGCGGGAGCAAACACCGGGGAGCTGTTTTTT.

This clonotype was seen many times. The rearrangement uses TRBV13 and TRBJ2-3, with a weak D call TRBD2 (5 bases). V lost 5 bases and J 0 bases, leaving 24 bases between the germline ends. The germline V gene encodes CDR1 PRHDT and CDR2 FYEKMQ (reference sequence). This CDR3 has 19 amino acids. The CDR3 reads CASSPSPPAGLASTDTQYF. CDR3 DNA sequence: TGTGCCAGCAGCCCCTCGCCCCCCGCTGGGCTAGCTAGCACAGATACGCAGTATTTT.

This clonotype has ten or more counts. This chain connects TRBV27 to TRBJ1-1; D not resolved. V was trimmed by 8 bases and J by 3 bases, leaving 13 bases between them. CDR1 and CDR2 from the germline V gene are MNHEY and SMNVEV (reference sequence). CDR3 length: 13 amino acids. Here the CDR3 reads CASANEEDTEAFF. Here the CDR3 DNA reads TGTGCCAGCGCGAATGAGGAAGACACTGAAGCTTTCTTT.

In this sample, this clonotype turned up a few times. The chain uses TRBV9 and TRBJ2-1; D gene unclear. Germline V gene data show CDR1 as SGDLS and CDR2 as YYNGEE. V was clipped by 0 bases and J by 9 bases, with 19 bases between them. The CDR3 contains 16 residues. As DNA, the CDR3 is TGTGCCAGCAGCGTAGAGACCCCCCACAGTCGGCCTGAGCAGTTCTTC. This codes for CASSVETPHSRPEQFF.

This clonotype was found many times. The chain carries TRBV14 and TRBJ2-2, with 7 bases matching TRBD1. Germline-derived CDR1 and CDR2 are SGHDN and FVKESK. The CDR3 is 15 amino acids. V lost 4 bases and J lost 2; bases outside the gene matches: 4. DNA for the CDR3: TGTGCCAGCAGCCGGGGACAGCTAAACACCGGGGAGCTGTTTTTT. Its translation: CASSRGQLNTGELFF.

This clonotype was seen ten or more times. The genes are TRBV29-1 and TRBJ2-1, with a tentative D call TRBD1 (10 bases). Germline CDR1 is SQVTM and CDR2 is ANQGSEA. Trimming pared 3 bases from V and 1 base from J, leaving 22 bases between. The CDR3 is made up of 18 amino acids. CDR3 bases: TGCAGCGTTGATGGACAGGGGGTGAGCGGGAGGTCCTACAATGAGCAGTTCTTC. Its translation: CSVDGQGVSGRSYNEQFF.

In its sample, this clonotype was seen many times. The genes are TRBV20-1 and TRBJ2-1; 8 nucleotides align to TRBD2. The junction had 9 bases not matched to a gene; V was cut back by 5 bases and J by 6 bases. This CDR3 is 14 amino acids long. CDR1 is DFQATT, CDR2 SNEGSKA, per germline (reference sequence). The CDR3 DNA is TGCAGTGCTCATAGCGGGAATACAGGCAATGAGCAGTTCTTC. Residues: CSAHSGNTGNEQFF.

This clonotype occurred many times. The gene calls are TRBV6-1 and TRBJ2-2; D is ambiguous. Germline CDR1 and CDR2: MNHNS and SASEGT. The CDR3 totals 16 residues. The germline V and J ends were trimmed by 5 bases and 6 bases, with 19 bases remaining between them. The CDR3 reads CASSYHTLRRAGELFF. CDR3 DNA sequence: TGTGCCAGCAGTTATCACACCCTCCGTCGCGCCGGGGAGCTGTTTTTT.

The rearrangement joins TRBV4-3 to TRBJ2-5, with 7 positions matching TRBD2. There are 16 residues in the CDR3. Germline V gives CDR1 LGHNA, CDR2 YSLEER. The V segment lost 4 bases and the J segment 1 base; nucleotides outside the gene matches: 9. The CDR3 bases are TGCGCCAGCAGCCGATGGCTGGGCGGGGGCCAAGAGACCCAGTACTTC. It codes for CASSRWLGGGQETQYF.

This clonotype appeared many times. CDR3 loop: CASNSGTDWVQYF. DNA of the CDR3: TGTGCCAGCAACTCCGGGACCGACTGGGTGCAGTACTTC. The chain joins TRBV6-1 to TRBJ2-7, with D perhaps matching TRBD1 or TRBD2 (5 bases each). In germline, CDR1 is MNHNS, CDR2 SASEGT. This CDR3 is built from 13 residues. V lost 7 bases to trimming and J lost 9 bases, with 19 bases between them.

In nucleotides, the CDR3 is TGCGCCAGCAGCCTCGCATTGACTAGCGGGATCGCAGATACGCAGTATTTT. This translates into CASSLALTSGIADTQYF. The V gene is TRBV4-3, the J gene TRBJ2-3, with 11 positions matching TRBD2. The V and J ends lost 4 bases and 4 bases, in that order; junction bases with no gene match: 10. This CDR3 comprises 17 residues. Germline CDR1 reads LGHNA; CDR2 reads YSLEER.

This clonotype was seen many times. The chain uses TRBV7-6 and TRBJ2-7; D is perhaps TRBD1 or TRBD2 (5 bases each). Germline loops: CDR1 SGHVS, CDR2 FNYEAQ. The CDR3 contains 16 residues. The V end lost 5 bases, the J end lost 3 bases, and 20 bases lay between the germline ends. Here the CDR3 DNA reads TGTGCCAGCAGCCCGCTCCCTCAGGGTGGGGGCTACGAGCAGTACTTC. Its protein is CASSPLPQGGGYEQYF.

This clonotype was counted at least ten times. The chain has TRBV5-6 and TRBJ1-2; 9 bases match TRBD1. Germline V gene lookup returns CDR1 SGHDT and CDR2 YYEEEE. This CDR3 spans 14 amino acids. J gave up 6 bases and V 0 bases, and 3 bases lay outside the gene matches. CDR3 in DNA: TGTGCCAGCAGCTTGGGGGACAGGGCCAATGGCTACACCTTC. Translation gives CASSLGDRANGYTF.

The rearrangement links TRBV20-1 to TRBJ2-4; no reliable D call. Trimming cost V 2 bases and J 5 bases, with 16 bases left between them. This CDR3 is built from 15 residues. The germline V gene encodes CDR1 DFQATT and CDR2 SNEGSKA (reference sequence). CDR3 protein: CSARSLPDLENIQYF. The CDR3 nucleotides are TGCAGTGCTAGATCCCTTCCAGACCTAGAAAACATTCAGTACTTC.

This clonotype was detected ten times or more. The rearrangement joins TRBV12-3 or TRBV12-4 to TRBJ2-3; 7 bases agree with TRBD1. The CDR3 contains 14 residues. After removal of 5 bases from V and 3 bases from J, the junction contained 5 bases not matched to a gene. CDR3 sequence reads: CASSRQGSTDTQYF. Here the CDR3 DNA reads TGTGCCAGCAGTAGACAGGGCTCGACAGATACGCAGTATTTT.

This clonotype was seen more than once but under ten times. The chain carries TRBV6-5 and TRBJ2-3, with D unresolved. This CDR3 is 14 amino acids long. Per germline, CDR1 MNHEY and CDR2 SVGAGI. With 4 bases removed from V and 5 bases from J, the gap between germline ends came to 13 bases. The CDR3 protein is CASSLVGFGDTQYF. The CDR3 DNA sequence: TGTGCCAGCAGTTTGGTGGGATTCGGAGATACGCAGTATTTT.

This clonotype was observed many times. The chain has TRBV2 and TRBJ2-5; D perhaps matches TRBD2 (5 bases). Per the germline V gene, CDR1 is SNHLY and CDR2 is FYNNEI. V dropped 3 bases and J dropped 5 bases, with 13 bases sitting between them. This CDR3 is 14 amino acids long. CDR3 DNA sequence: TGTGCCAGCAGTGAGGGAGTAGGTCAGGAGACCCAGTACTTC. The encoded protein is CASSEGVGQETQYF.

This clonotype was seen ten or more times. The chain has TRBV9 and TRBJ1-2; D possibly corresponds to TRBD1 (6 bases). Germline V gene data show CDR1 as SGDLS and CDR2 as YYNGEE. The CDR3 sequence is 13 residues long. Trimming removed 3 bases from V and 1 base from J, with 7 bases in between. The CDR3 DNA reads TGTGCCAGCAGCGAACAGGGTAACTATGGCTACACCTTC. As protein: CASSEQGNYGYTF.

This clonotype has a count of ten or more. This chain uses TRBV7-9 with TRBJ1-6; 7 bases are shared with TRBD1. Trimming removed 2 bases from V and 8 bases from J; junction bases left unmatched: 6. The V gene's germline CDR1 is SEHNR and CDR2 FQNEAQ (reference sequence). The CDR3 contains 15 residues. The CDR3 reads CASSLPGTEYSPLHF. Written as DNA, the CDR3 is TGTGCCAGCAGCTTACCCGGGACAGAATATTCACCCCTCCACTTT.

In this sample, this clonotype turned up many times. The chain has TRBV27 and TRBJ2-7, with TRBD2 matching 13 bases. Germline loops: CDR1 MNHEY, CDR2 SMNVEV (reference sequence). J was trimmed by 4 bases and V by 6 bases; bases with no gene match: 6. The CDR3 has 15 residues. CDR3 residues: CASSTGTSGIYEQYF. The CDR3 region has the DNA TGTGCCAGCAGCACCGGGACTAGCGGGATATACGAGCAGTACTTC.

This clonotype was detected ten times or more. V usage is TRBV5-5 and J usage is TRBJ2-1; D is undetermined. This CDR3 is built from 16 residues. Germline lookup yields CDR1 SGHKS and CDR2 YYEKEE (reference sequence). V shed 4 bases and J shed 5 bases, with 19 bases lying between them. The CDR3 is CASSPGLTILNNEQFF. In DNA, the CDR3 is TGTGCCAGCAGCCCAGGTCTTACTATATTAAACAATGAGCAGTTCTTC.

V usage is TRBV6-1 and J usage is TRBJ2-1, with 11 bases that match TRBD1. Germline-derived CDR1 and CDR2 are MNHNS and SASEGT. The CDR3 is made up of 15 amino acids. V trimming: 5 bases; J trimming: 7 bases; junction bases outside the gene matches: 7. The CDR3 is CASSWGTGGSNEQFF. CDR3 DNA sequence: TGTGCCAGCAGTTGGGGGACAGGGGGTTCTAATGAGCAGTTCTTC.

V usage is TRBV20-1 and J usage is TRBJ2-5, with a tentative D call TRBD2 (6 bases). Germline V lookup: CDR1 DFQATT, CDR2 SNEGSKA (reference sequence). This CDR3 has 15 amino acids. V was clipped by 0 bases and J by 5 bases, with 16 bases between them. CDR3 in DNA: TGCAGTGCTAGAGATGCGGGGATAAGCTGGGAGACCCAGTACTTC. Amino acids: CSARDAGISWETQYF.